The 2 T cell receptor beta chains given below trace back to one sample, sequenced in a study of shared clonotypes between healthy human individuals. Some clones are missing from TCRdb's copy, which holds only in-frame ones; the method was immunoSEQ multiplex PCR. The sample carries about 960,000 clones, over 60% recorded once. Sequencing was done on a sample of memory CD4+ T cells sorted from blood. The subset was: CD45RA-negative fraction. These receptors were taken from a man in his late teens or twenties in good health.

This clone was found once. The chain is built from TRBV6-1 and TRBJ1-6; a possible D gene is TRBD1 (6 bases). The V end was cut by 6 bases, the J end by 5 bases, with 14 bases between. The CDR3 is 15 amino acids. CDR1 is MNHNS and CDR2 is SASEGT in the germline V gene. The CDR3 loop is CASRPGTSDNSPLHF. Here the CDR3 DNA reads TGTGCCAGCAGACCCGGGACATCCGATAATTCACCCCTCCACTTT.

This clone showed up just a few times. The chain combines TRBV28 with TRBJ1-2; D not certain. The germline CDR1 and CDR2 sequences are MDHEN and SYDVKM. The V end was cut by 7 bases, the J end by 7 bases, with 19 bases between. The CDR3 is 14 amino acids. The CDR3 region is CASTKTGYTGGYTF. The CDR3 nucleotides are TGTGCCAGCACCAAAACGGGGTATACCGGTGGCTACACCTTC.